This passage covers 26 T cell receptor beta chains from one sample sequenced in a study of T cell responses to AZD1222 COVID-19 vaccine (dated by TCRdb to about 2021). In the paper's terms, the time point label means: baseline before first vaccination. The meaning of the sample's treatment or condition label: meningococcal conjugate vaccine given as trial control. Receptor amplification or capture employed the immunoSEQ multiplex PCR assay. The table comes from immuneACCESS by way of TCRdb, which keeps in-frame sequences with V and J called. Part of the clones is missing from these tables; in studies checked, under half for an unresolved V gene and the rest for unknown reasons. The sample table lists over 150,000 clones, roughly nine tenths of them with a count of one. The top ten hold more than 5.5% of the sample. This specimen was peripheral blood, taken on day 0 of MenACWY control vaccination. These receptors originate from an adult in good health.

In nucleotides, the CDR3 is TGTGCCATCAGTGAGCCCGGGACGGGCGCTAACTATGGCTACACCTTC. Amino acids: CAISEPGTGANYGYTF. This rearrangement joins TRBV10-3 to TRBJ1-2; a possible D gene is TRBD1 (5 bases). This CDR3 region has 16 residues. Germline V CDR1 and CDR2: ENHRY, SYGVKD. Trimming took off 2 bases at V and 0 bases at J, with 13 bases between the two ends.

The V gene is TRBV5-1, the J gene TRBJ1-1; D is perhaps TRBD1 (6 bases). The CDR3 contains 14 residues. V was shortened by 3 bases and J by 2 bases, with 11 bases between the two germline ends. Germline CDR1 and CDR2: SGHRS and YFSETQ. CDR3 sequence reads: CASSSQQGNTEAFF. The CDR3 coding sequence is TGCGCCAGCAGCTCCCAACAGGGAAACACTGAAGCTTTCTTT.

This chain joins TRBV19 and TRBJ2-1, with 10 positions matching TRBD1. This CDR3 has 14 amino acids. The germline CDR1 and CDR2 sequences are LNHDA and SQIVND (reference sequence). Trimming cost V 5 bases and J 6 bases; bases outside gene matches: 4. CDR3 region: CASSERTGGNEQFF. For the CDR3, the DNA is TGTGCCAGTAGTGAACGGACAGGGGGCAATGAGCAGTTCTTC.

This sequence joins TRBV24-1 and TRBJ1-2; D is uncertain. Trimming removed 2 bases at V and 7 bases at J, with 10 bases between. The CDR3 has 13 amino acids. The germline V gene has CDR1 KGHDR and CDR2 SFDVKD. CDR3 loop: CATSDSRDGGYTF. CDR3 nucleotide sequence: TGTGCCACCAGTGATTCTAGGGATGGTGGCTACACCTTC.

J is TRBJ2-5 and V is TRBV15; D may be TRBD2 (6 bases). V was clipped by 1 base and J by 4 bases, with 10 bases between them. Germline V gene data show CDR1 as LNHNV and CDR2 as YYDKDF (reference sequence). CDR3 size: 14 residues. The CDR3 coding sequence is TGTGCCACCAGCAGAGGGTGGGACTTAGAGACCCAGTACTTC. This sequence encodes CATSRGWDLETQYF.

The gene calls are TRBV7-8 and TRBJ2-2, with TRBD2 matching 12 bases. Germline V gene sequence: CDR1 SGHVS, CDR2 FQNEAQ. V gave up 3 bases and J gave up 5 bases; unmatched junction bases: 13. The CDR3 spans 19 residues. The CDR3 nucleotides are TGTGCCAGCAGCTTTCCGACTAGCGGGGGAAGGTTCAGTACCGGGGAGCTGTTTTTT. It translates to CASSFPTSGGRFSTGELFF.

The J gene is TRBJ1-3, the V gene TRBV4-2; D unclear. V was cut by 2 bases and J by 0 bases, with 14 bases left in between. Germline loops: CDR1 LGHNA, CDR2 YNFKEQ. There are 17 residues in the CDR3. Here the CDR3 DNA reads TGTGCCAGCAGCCAACCCGGGAAGTTTGCCTCTGGAAACACCATATATTTT. Residues: CASSQPGKFASGNTIYF.

The chain is built from TRBV5-4 and TRBJ2-4, with 10 bases lining up with TRBD1. The V gene end was trimmed by 4 bases and the J gene end by 7 bases; junction bases not matched to a gene: 5. The V gene's germline CDR1 is SGHNT and CDR2 YYREEE (reference sequence). The CDR3 runs 14 residues. In nucleotides, the CDR3 is TGTGCCAGCAGCAGAAGGGACAGGGGTAACATTCAGTACTTC. It yields the protein CASSRRDRGNIQYF.

This clone appeared once. The V call is TRBV24-1, the J call TRBJ2-3, with 10 bases that match TRBD1. Per the germline V gene, CDR1 is KGHDR and CDR2 is SFDVKD. V lost 3 bases and J lost 5; bases outside the gene matches: 7. The CDR3 covers 16 residues. CDR3 sequence (DNA): TGTGCCACCAGTGATCTCGGGACAGGGGAAGGAGATACGCAGTATTTT. Translating it yields CATSDLGTGEGDTQYF.

The genes are TRBV7-8 and TRBJ2-7; TRBD2 aligns across 13 bases. CDR3 length: 17 residues. Trimming removed 1 base from V and 5 bases from J; junction bases left unmatched: 8. Germline values: CDR1 SGHVS, CDR2 FQNEAQ. DNA for the CDR3: TGTGCCAGCAGCTTAGTTTCGACTAGCGGGAGGCACGACGAGCAGTACTTC. Protein sequence: CASSLVSTSGRHDEQYF.

The rearrangement links TRBV5-1 to TRBJ2-7; weak D call: TRBD1 (5 bases). The CDR3 runs 13 residues. Germline V gene lookup returns CDR1 SGHRS and CDR2 YFSETQ. The germline V and J ends were trimmed by 0 bases and 6 bases, with 10 bases remaining between them. CDR3 sequence reads: CASSLEGVPEQYF. The CDR3 DNA is TGCGCCAGCAGCTTGGAAGGGGTTCCCGAGCAGTACTTC.

The rearrangement joins TRBV3-1 (or the pseudogene TRBV3-2) to TRBJ2-7; TRBD1 aligns across 8 bases. This CDR3 has 15 residues. Per germline, CDR1 LGHDT and CDR2 YNNKEL (reference sequence). Trimming at V came to 4 bases and at J to 3 bases, leaving 8 bases not matched to a gene. CDR3 protein: CASSPWDRRLYEQYF. Written as DNA, the CDR3 is TGTGCCAGCAGCCCGTGGGACAGGAGACTCTACGAGCAGTACTTC.

The sample holds one count of this clone. The rearrangement joins TRBV27 to TRBJ2-2; maybe TRBD1 (5 bases). The CDR3 is 16 amino acids. Deletions cut 6 bases from V and 0 bases from J, with 14 bases between. Germline CDR1 reads MNHEY; CDR2 reads SMNVEV (reference sequence). DNA for the CDR3: TGTGCCAGCAGATTTCTAACAGGATCGAACACCGGGGAGCTGTTTTTT. Protein sequence: CASRFLTGSNTGELFF.

The rearrangement uses TRBV27 and TRBJ2-1, with TRBD2 matching over 11 bases. The CDR3 covers 15 residues. The germline V gene has CDR1 MNHEY and CDR2 SMNVEV (reference sequence). J gave up 9 bases and V 3 bases, and 7 bases lay outside the gene matches. The CDR3 region is CASSFLAGGPTEQFF. CDR3 coding DNA: TGTGCCAGCAGTTTTTTAGCGGGAGGGCCCACTGAGCAGTTCTTC.

CDR3: CASSTGARDSPLHF. In nucleotides, the CDR3 is TGTGCCAGCAGCACGGGGGCGCGGGATTCACCCCTCCACTTT. This chain connects TRBV7-2 to TRBJ1-6; tentatively, D is TRBD1 (6 bases). Germline loops: CDR1 SGHTA, CDR2 FQGNSA. The V and J ends lost 5 bases and 8 bases respectively, with 13 bases between them. CDR3 size: 14 residues.

The chain joins TRBV29-1 to TRBJ2-5, with TRBD1 identical over 10 bases. Germline V CDR1 and CDR2: SQVTM, ANQGSEA. V lost 7 bases, J lost 5 bases, and 7 bases stayed unmatched. This CDR3 has 13 residues. The CDR3 here is CSAGQGGSETQYF. In DNA, the CDR3 is TGCAGCGCCGGACAGGGGGGAAGCGAGACCCAGTACTTC. Together with reference TRBV29-1 and TRBJ2-5, the CDR3 gives the full variable domain: SAVISQKPSRDICQRGTSLTIQCQVDSQVTMMFWYRQQPGQSLTLIATANQGSEATYESGFVIDKFPISRPNLTFSTLTVSNMSPEDSSIYLCSAGQGGSETQYFGPGTRLLVL.

This sequence joins TRBV7-2 and TRBJ2-3; 7 bases are shared with TRBD1. The V gene end was trimmed by 9 bases and the J gene end by 6 bases; junction bases not matched to a gene: 15. CDR1 and CDR2 from the germline V gene are SGHTA and FQGNSA. The CDR3 spans 15 residues. This CDR3 is CASKKQGSGYDTQYF. The CDR3, as DNA: TGTGCCAGTAAAAAACAGGGGTCGGGTTATGATACGCAGTATTTT. Drawing the rest from reference TRBV7-2 and TRBJ2-3, the complete variable domain is GAGVSQSPSNKVTEKGKDVELRCDPISGHTALYWYRQSLGQGLEFLIYFQGNSAPDKSGLPSDRFSAERTGGSVSTLTIQRTQQEDSAVYLCASKKQGSGYDTQYFGPGTRLTVL.

The chain recombines TRBV7-2 with TRBJ2-2, with D uncertain. The CDR3 is 13 residues long. CDR1 is SGHTA and CDR2 is FQGNSA in the germline V gene. V lost 3 bases and J lost 7, with 9 bases in between. This CDR3 reads CASSFGRLGELFF. The CDR3 DNA sequence: TGTGCCAGCAGCTTTGGACGCCTCGGGGAGCTGTTTTTT.

This rearrangement joins TRBV12-3 or TRBV12-4 to TRBJ1-1, with unresolved D. This CDR3 region has 13 residues. V lost 11 bases, J lost 1 base, and 14 bases lay in between. The CDR3 sequence is CASTPGENTEAFF. The DNA for the CDR3 is TGTGCCTCCACTCCTGGCGAGAACACTGAAGCTTTCTTT.

This sequence joins TRBV5-1 and TRBJ2-1, with D perhaps assigned TRBD1 or TRBD2 (5 bases each). This CDR3 spans 14 amino acids. V was shortened by 0 bases and J by 10 bases, with 14 bases between the two germline ends. Germline CDR1 SGHRS, CDR2 YFSETQ. For the CDR3, the DNA is TGCGCCAGCAGCTTGGGGCCAGGGTCGGGGGAGCAGTTCTTC. It yields the protein CASSLGPGSGEQFF.

V is TRBV6-5 and J is TRBJ1-2; maybe TRBD1 (5 bases). The CDR3 spans 14 residues. Trimming removed 0 bases from V and 2 bases from J, with 7 bases in between. Germline V gene data show CDR1 as MNHEY and CDR2 as SVGAGI. This chain's CDR3 is CASSYSQENYGYTF. CDR3 nucleotides: TGTGCCAGCAGTTACTCACAGGAGAACTATGGCTACACCTTC.

The J gene is TRBJ1-2, the V gene TRBV28; D possibly corresponds to TRBD1 (5 bases). V dropped 6 bases and J dropped 3 bases, with 11 bases sitting between them. There are 13 residues in the CDR3. Germline values: CDR1 MDHEN, CDR2 SYDVKM. The CDR3 DNA sequence: TGTGCCAGCAGCACGGGGGTCGACTATGGCTACACCTTC. Translation: CASSTGVDYGYTF.

The chain links TRBV7-2 to TRBJ1-2; TRBD1 is a possible D gene (5 bases). The CDR3 has 15 residues. CDR1 SGHTA and CDR2 FQGNSA come from the germline V gene. Trimming took off 5 bases at V and 4 bases at J, with 17 bases between the two ends. The CDR3 DNA reads TGTGCCAGCAGCCCTAGGAGGGTAGGGGTCTATGGCTACACCTTC. It yields the protein CASSPRRVGVYGYTF. The whole variable domain, filled in from reference TRBV7-2 and TRBJ1-2, reads GAGVSQSPSNKVTEKGKDVELRCDPISGHTALYWYRQSLGQGLEFLIYFQGNSAPDKSGLPSDRFSAERTGGSVSTLTIQRTQQEDSAVYLCASSPRRVGVYGYTFGSGTRLTVV.

The rearrangement links TRBV5-5 to TRBJ2-7, with TRBD2 identical over 8 bases. This CDR3 region has 15 residues. The J segment lost 6 bases and the V segment lost 0 bases, leaving 8 bases of the junction unmatched. The germline V gene encodes CDR1 SGHKS and CDR2 YYEKEE (reference sequence). CDR3: CASSLDPSGFSEQYF. The CDR3 DNA is TGTGCCAGCAGCTTGGATCCTAGCGGGTTTAGCGAGCAGTACTTC. The whole variable domain, remainder taken from reference TRBV5-5 and TRBJ2-7, is DAGVTQSPTHLIKTRGQQVTLRCSPISGHKSVSWYQQVLGQGPQFIFQYYEKEERGRGNFPDRFSARQFPNYSSELNVNALLLGDSALYLCASSLDPSGFSEQYFGPGTRLTVT.

The J gene is TRBJ2-7, the V gene TRBV10-1; TRBD2 matches at 10 bases. The V gene's germline CDR1 is WNHNN and CDR2 SYGVQD (reference sequence). Germline trimming cut 10 bases from V and 6 bases from J; bases unmatched to any gene: 9. The CDR3 spans 13 residues. CDR3 in DNA: TGCGCCAATCCGGGACTAGCGACCCTCGAGCAGTACTTC. Protein sequence: CANPGLATLEQYF.

This clone occurred once. The chain links TRBV9 to TRBJ1-4, with 9 bases fitting TRBD1. The CDR3 extends over 15 amino acids. V lost 4 bases, J lost 8 bases, and 9 bases stayed unmatched. Looked up from germline, CDR1 is SGDLS and CDR2 is YYNGEE. The CDR3 sequence: CASSTRTGEGEKLFF. The CDR3 coding sequence is TGTGCCAGCAGCACCCGGACAGGGGAAGGGGAAAAACTGTTTTTT.